This T cell receptor beta chain was found in a study of T cell changes during pregnancy in multiple sclerosis. TCRdb's table, derived via immunoSEQ multiplex PCR, lists solely in-frame clones and lacks some. The sample gives around 30,000 clones, 75% to 95% of which show up once; 6% to 6.5% is in the top ten. The CDR3 contains 15 residues. V dropped 5 bases and J dropped 0 bases, with 11 bases sitting between them. Germline values: CDR1 ENHRY, CDR2 SYGVKD. The receptor's source is a female donor with multiple sclerosis, enrolled in a pregnancy study. The sample consisted of CD8+ T cells from peripheral blood mononuclear cells, taken before pregnancy. The chain links TRBV10-3 to TRBJ2-1; D is perhaps TRBD2 (6 bases). CDR3: CAISQDGSSYNEQFF. In DNA form, the CDR3 reads TGTGCCATCAGTCAAGACGGGAGCTCCTACAATGAGCAGTTCTTC.